One and the same sample provided the 18 T cell receptor beta chains below, sequenced in a study of T cells in narcolepsy. Data came from immunoSEQ multiplex PCR; TCRdb stores just in-frame clones and leaves some out. The sample holds some 30,000 clones; 82% are singletons and the top ten take under 1.3%. Sequencing was done on a sample of CD45RA- memory CD4+ T cells from PBMCs. Source of these receptors: a human donor with narcolepsy.

The J gene is TRBJ2-3, the V gene TRBV28, with 11 bases aligning to TRBD2. The ends lost 5 bases at V and 0 bases at J; junction bases unmatched: 4. This CDR3 contains 16 residues. The germline CDR1 and CDR2 sequences are MDHEN and SYDVKM. The DNA for the CDR3 is TGTGCCAGCAGTCTAGCGGGAGGTCCTAGCACAGATACGCAGTATTTT. This encodes CASSLAGGPSTDTQYF.

This rearrangement joins TRBV27 to TRBJ1-6; no clear D gene. Trimming removed 6 bases at V and 0 bases at J, with 15 bases between. CDR1 and CDR2 from the germline V gene are MNHEY and SMNVEV (reference sequence). The CDR3 length is 17 residues. CDR3 amino acids: CASRALSVSSYNSPLHF. The DNA for the CDR3 is TGTGCCAGCAGGGCCCTTTCCGTAAGCTCCTATAATTCACCCCTCCACTTT.

V gene TRBV30 combines with J gene TRBJ1-1; D is unresolved. V gave up 5 bases and J gave up 1 base, with 14 bases separating them. The CDR3 covers 14 residues. CDR1 is GTSNPN and CDR2 is SVGIG in the germline V gene (reference sequence). CDR3 bases: TGTGCCTGGGTTCACGCCGCTAGGAACACTGAAGCTTTCTTT. Amino acid sequence: CAWVHAARNTEAFF.

V is TRBV29-1 and J is TRBJ1-1; a possible D gene is TRBD1 (5 bases). The CDR3 length is 13 residues. Trimming left V 2 bases short and J 10 bases short, with 17 bases between. Germline V gene lookup returns CDR1 SQVTM and CDR2 ANQGSEA. This chain's CDR3 is CSVEFYQTGAAFF. CDR3 DNA: TGCAGCGTTGAATTCTATCAGACTGGGGCAGCTTTCTTT.

This clone was detected only a few times. V gene TRBV2 combines with J gene TRBJ2-7; D is uncertain. With 8 bases removed from V and 1 base from J, the gap between germline ends came to 15 bases. Germline CDR1 SNHLY, CDR2 FYNNEI. This CDR3 spans 14 amino acids. CDR3 in amino acids: CASLPQLASYEQYF. The CDR3 bases are TGTGCCAGCCTACCCCAGTTGGCTTCCTACGAGCAGTACTTC.

The chain couples TRBV7-8 to TRBJ1-5, with 7 bases that match TRBD1. CDR3 length equals 17 residues. The V and J ends lost 5 bases and 0 bases, in that order; junction bases with no gene match: 10. The germline V gene encodes CDR1 SGHVS and CDR2 FQNEAQ. The CDR3 loop is CASSRATGVNSNQPQHF. In DNA, the CDR3 is TGTGCCAGCAGCCGGGCAACAGGGGTAAATAGCAATCAGCCCCAGCATTTT.

The chain is built from TRBV2 and TRBJ2-7; 12 bases are a match to TRBD2. Germline loops: CDR1 SNHLY, CDR2 FYNNEI. CDR3 length: 15 residues. J lost 2 bases, V lost 6 bases, and 5 bases had no gene match. The CDR3 spells CASRERLAGAYEQYF. The DNA of the CDR3 is TGTGCCAGCAGGGAACGACTAGCGGGAGCCTACGAGCAGTACTTC.

The chain employs TRBV6-1 and TRBJ1-3; possible D gene TRBD1, 6 bases. The germline V gene has CDR1 MNHNS and CDR2 SASEGT. This CDR3 spans 14 amino acids. Trimming took off 6 bases at V and 2 bases at J, with 11 bases between the two ends. CDR3 protein: CASRPPGAGNTIYF. CDR3 nucleotide sequence: TGTGCCAGCAGACCCCCAGGGGCTGGAAACACCATATATTTT.

The chain uses TRBV10-3 and TRBJ2-1, with D possibly matching TRBD1 (6 bases). This CDR3 is built from 14 residues. Trimming shortened V by 3 bases and J by 7 bases, and 13 bases separated the two germline ends. The germline CDR1 and CDR2 sequences are ENHRY and SYGVKD. CDR3 sequence (DNA): TGTGCCATCAGTGATCAGGGGAGTAAAAATGAGCAGTTCTTC. Translating it yields CAISDQGSKNEQFF.

This chain connects TRBV5-5 to TRBJ1-3; 7 bases line up with TRBD1. Trimming cost V 4 bases and J 0 bases; bases outside gene matches: 7. In germline, CDR1 is SGHKS, CDR2 YYEKEE (reference sequence). This CDR3 spans 16 amino acids. The CDR3 spells CASSRTGTVSGNTIYF. The CDR3 DNA is TGTGCCAGCAGCAGAACCGGGACAGTCTCTGGAAACACCATATATTTT.

V gene TRBV5-4 combines with J gene TRBJ2-1; D is uncertain. Germline CDR1 reads SGHNT; CDR2 reads YYREEE (reference sequence). This CDR3 is 14 amino acids long. The V end lost 6 bases, the J end lost 4 bases, and 14 bases lay between the germline ends. The CDR3 spells CASTDRDVYNEQFF. In nucleotides, the CDR3 is TGTGCCAGCACCGACCGAGATGTATACAATGAGCAGTTCTTC.

The rearrangement uses TRBV19 and TRBJ1-3; no firm D call. Looked up from germline, CDR1 is LNHDA and CDR2 is SQIVND (reference sequence). CDR3 size: 15 residues. V was clipped by 8 bases and J by 4 bases, with 18 bases between them. The CDR3 loop reads CASRVDRYSGNTIYF. The CDR3 nucleotides read TGTGCCAGTCGCGTCGACCGATACTCAGGAAACACCATATATTTT.

The chain has TRBV4-2 and TRBJ2-7; TRBD2 agrees at 11 bases. The CDR3 has 16 amino acids. Per the germline V gene, CDR1 is LGHNA and CDR2 is YNFKEQ. With V trimmed by 3 bases and J by 1 base, 5 bases remained unmatched. CDR3: CASSQAGTSGSYEQYF. The CDR3 DNA follows: TGTGCCAGCAGCCAGGCCGGGACTAGCGGATCCTACGAGCAGTACTTC.

This clone was detected only once. This sequence joins TRBV4-2 and TRBJ2-7; D is perhaps TRBD2 (6 bases). Trimming took off 0 bases at V and 6 bases at J, with 15 bases between the two ends. Germline CDR1 and CDR2: LGHNA and YNFKEQ. This CDR3 has 15 residues. CDR3 residues: CASSQDVAGRGEQYF. DNA of the CDR3: TGTGCCAGCAGCCAAGATGTTGCAGGGCGGGGCGAGCAGTACTTC.

The chain combines TRBV19 with TRBJ2-5; D is ambiguous. Trimming cost V 3 bases and J 5 bases, with 19 bases left between them. CDR1 and CDR2 from the germline V gene are LNHDA and SQIVND (reference sequence). The CDR3 runs 16 residues. CDR3 DNA sequence: TGTGCCAGTAGTATCGGTTTCATTGGGTCCGGGGAGACCCAGTACTTC. Its protein is CASSIGFIGSGETQYF.

The genes are TRBV5-1 and TRBJ2-6; D gene ambiguous. The CDR3 sequence is 15 residues long. V lost 3 bases and J lost 4, with 11 bases in between. Germline CDR1 and CDR2: SGHRS and YFSETQ. In DNA, the CDR3 is TGCGCCAGCAGCTCTGGACCGTGGGGGGCCAACGTCCTGACTTTC. Protein: CASSSGPWGANVLTF.

The genes are TRBV5-8 and TRBJ1-1; maybe TRBD1 (5 bases). From germline, CDR1 is SGHTS and CDR2 YDEGEE. CDR3 size: 14 residues. V lost 9 bases to trimming and J lost 3 bases, with 18 bases between them. The CDR3 sequence: CATLPRGRDTEAFF. CDR3 coding DNA: TGTGCCACTTTACCCCGGGGGAGGGACACTGAAGCTTTCTTT.

CDR3 DNA sequence: TGTGCCAGCTCACCACCATCGTTGTCTGGGGCCAACGTCCTGACTTTC. This sequence encodes CASSPPSLSGANVLTF. The J gene is TRBJ2-6, the V gene TRBV18, with D unclear. Germline V gene lookup returns CDR1 KGHSH and CDR2 LQKENI. The CDR3 loop spans 16 amino acids. Deletions cut 0 bases from V and 1 base from J, with 7 bases between.